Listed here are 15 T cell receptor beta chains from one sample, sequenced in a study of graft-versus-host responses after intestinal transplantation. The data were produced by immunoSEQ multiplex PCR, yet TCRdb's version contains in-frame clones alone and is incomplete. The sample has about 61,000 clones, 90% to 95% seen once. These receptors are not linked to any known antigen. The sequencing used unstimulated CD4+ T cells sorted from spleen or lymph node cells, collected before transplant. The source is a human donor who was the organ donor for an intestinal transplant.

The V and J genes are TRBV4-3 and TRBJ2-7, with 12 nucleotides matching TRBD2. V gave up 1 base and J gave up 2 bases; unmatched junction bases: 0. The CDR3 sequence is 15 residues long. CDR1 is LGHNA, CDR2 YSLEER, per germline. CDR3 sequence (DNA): TGCGCCAGCAGCCAAGGGACTAGCGGGGCCTACGAGCAGTACTTC. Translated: CASSQGTSGAYEQYF.

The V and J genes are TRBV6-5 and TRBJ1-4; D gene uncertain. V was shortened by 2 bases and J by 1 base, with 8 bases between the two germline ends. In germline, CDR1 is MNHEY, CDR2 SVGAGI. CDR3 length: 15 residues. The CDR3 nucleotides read TGTGCCAGCAGTTACAACCGGGGAACTAATGAAAAACTGTTTTTT. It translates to CASSYNRGTNEKLFF.

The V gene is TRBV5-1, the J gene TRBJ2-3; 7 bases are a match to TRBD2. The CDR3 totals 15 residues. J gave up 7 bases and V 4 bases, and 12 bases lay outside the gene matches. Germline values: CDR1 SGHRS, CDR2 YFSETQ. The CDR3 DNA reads TGCGCCAGCAGCCAAGGACTAGGTCTTTCATATACGCAGTATTTT. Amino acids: CASSQGLGLSYTQYF.

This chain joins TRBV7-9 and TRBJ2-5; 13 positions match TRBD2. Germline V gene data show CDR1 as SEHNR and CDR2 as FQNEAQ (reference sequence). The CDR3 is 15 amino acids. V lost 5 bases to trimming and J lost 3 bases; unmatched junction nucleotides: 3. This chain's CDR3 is CASSRGLAGEETQYF. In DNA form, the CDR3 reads TGTGCCAGCAGCCGAGGACTAGCGGGGGAAGAGACCCAGTACTTC.

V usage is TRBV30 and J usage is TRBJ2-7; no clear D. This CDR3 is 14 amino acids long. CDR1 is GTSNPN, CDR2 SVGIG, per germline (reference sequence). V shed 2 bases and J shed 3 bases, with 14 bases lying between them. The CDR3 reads CAWSPLDGLYEQYF. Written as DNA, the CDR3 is TGTGCCTGGAGTCCCCTTGACGGTCTCTACGAGCAGTACTTC.

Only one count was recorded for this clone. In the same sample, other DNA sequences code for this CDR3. The CDR3: CASSDRGGSPLHF. In DNA form, the CDR3 reads TGTGCCAGCTCTGACAGGGGCGGTTCACCCCTCCACTTT. This chain links TRBV19 with TRBJ1-6; 8 bases are shared with TRBD1. Looked up from germline, CDR1 is LNHDA and CDR2 is SQIVND (reference sequence). J was trimmed by 9 bases and V by 9 bases; bases with no gene match: 7. The CDR3 is made up of 13 amino acids.

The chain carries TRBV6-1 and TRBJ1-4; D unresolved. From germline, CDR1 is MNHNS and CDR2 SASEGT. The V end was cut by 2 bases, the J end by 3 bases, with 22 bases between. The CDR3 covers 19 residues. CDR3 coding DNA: TGTGCCAGCAGTGAAAAGAAACCGGGCGCCAGGAGCGCTAATGAAAAACTGTTTTTT. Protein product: CASSEKKPGARSANEKLFF.

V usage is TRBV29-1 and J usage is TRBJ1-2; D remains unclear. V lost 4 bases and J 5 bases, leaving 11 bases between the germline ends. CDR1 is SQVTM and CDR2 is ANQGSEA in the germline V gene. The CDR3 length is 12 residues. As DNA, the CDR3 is TGCAGCGTTGTCGGGGTAGGGTATGGCTACACCTTC. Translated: CSVVGVGYGYTF.

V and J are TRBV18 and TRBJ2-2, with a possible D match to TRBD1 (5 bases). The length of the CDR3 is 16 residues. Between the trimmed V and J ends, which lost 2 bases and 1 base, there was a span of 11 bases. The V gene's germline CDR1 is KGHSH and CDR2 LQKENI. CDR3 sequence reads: CASSPGRVENTGELFF. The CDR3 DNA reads TGTGCCAGCTCACCAGGCAGGGTGGAGAACACCGGGGAGCTGTTTTTT.

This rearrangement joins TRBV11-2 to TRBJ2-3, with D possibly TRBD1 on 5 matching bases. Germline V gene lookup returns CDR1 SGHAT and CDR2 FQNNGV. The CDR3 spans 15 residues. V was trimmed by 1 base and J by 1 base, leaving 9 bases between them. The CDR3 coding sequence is TGTGCCAGCAGCTTAGCTGTGGGGCGCACAGATACGCAGTATTTT. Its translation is CASSLAVGRTDTQYF.

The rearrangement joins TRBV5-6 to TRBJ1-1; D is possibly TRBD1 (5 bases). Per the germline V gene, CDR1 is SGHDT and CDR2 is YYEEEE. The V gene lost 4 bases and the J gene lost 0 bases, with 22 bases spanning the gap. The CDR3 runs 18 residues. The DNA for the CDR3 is TGTGCCAGCAGCCACCCCCTTCGAGGCAGGGCCCTGAACACTGAAGCTTTCTTT. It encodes CASSHPLRGRALNTEAFF.

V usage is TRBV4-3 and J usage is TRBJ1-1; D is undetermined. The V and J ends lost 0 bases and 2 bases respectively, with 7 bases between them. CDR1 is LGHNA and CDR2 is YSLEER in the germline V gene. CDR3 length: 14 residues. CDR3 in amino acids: CASSQDTGNTEAFF. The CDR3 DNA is TGCGCCAGCAGCCAAGATACCGGTAACACTGAAGCTTTCTTT.

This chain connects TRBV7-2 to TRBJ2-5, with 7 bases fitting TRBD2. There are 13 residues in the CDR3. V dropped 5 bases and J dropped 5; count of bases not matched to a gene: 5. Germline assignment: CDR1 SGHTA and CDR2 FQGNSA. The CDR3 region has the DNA TGTGCCAGCAGCGTGGTGCGGGGGGAGACCCAGTACTTC. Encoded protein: CASSVVRGETQYF.

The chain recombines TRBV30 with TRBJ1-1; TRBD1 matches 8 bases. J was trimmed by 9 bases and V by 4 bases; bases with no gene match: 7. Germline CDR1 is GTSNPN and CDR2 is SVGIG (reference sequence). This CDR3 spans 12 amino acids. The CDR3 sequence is CAWIRAGGKAFF. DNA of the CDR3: TGTGCCTGGATCAGGGCAGGGGGCAAAGCTTTCTTT.

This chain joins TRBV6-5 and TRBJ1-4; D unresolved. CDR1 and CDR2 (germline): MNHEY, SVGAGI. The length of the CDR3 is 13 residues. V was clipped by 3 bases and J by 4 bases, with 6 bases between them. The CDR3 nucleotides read TGTGCCAGCAGTTATCACAATAATGAAAAACTGTTTTTT. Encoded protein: CASSYHNNEKLFF.